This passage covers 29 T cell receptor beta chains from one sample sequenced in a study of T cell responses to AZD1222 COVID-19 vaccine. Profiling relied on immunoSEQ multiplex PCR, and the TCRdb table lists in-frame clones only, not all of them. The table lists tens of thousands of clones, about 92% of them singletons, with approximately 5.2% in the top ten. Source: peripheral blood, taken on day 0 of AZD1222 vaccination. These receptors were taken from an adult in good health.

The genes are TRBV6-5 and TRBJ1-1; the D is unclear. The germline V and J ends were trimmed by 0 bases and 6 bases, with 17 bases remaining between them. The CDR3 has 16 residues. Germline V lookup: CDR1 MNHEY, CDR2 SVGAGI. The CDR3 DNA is TGTGCCAGCAGTTACTCGAATCTTGCGGGTAAACCTGAAGCTTTCTTT. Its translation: CASSYSNLAGKPEAFF.

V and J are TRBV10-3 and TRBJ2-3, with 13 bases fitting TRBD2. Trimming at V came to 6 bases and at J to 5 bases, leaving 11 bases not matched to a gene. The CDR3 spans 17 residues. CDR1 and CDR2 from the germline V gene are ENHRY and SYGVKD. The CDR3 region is CAISQGGLAGVLDTQYF. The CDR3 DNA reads TGTGCCATCAGCCAGGGCGGACTAGCGGGAGTTTTAGATACGCAGTATTTT.

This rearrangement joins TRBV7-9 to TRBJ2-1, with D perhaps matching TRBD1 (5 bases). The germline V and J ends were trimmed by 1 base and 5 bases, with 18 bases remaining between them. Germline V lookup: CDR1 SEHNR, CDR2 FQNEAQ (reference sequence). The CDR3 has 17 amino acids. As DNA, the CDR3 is TGTGCCAGCAGCTTAGAGGCAGGGCGTTTGCCGAACAATGAGCAGTTCTTC. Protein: CASSLEAGRLPNNEQFF. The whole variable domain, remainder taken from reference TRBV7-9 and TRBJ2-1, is DTGVSQNPRHKITKRGQNVTFRCDPISEHNRLYWYRQTLGQGPEFLTYFQNEAQLEKSRLLSDRFSAERPKGSFSTLEIQRTEQGDSAMYLCASSLEAGRLPNNEQFFGPGTRLTVL.

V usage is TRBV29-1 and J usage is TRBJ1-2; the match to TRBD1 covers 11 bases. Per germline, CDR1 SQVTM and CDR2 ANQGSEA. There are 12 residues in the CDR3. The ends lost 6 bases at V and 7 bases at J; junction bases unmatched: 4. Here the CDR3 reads CSVEDRGLGYTF. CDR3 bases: TGCAGCGTAGAGGACAGGGGGCTTGGCTACACCTTC.

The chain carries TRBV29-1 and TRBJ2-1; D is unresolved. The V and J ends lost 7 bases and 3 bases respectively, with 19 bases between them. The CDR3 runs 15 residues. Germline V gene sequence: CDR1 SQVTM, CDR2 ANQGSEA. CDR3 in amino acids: CSGQLTPYGYNEQFF. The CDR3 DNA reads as TGCAGCGGACAATTGACCCCATACGGCTACAATGAGCAGTTCTTC.

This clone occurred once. Here the CDR3 DNA reads TGTGCCAGCAGCCTTGGAAATTCACCCCTCCACTTT. Translated: CASSLGNSPLHF. The rearrangement links TRBV3-1 (or the pseudogene TRBV3-2) to TRBJ1-6; no reliable D call. This CDR3 has 12 residues. Germline CDR1 LGHDT, CDR2 YNNKEL (reference sequence). Trimming stripped 4 bases from V and 7 bases from J, with 5 bases between.

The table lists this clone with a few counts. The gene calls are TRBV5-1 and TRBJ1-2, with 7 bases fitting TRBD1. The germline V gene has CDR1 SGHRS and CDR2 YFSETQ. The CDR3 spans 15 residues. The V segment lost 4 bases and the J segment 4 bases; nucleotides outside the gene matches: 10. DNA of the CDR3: TGCGCCAGCAGCCTAAGACAGGGTGTGGGCTATGGCTACACCTTC. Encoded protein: CASSLRQGVGYGYTF.

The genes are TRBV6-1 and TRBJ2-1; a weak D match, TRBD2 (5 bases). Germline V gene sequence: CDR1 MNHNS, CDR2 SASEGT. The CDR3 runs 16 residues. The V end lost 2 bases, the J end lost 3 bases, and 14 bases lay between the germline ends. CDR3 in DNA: TGTGCCAGCAGTGAAACGGGATGGGAGTACTACAATGAGCAGTTCTTC. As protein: CASSETGWEYYNEQFF.

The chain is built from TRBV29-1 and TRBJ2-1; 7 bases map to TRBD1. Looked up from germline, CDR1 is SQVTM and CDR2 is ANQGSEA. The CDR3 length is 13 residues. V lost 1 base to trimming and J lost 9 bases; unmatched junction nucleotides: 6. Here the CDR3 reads CSVEVVGGTEQFF. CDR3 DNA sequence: TGCAGCGTTGAAGTAGTAGGGGGCACTGAGCAGTTCTTC.

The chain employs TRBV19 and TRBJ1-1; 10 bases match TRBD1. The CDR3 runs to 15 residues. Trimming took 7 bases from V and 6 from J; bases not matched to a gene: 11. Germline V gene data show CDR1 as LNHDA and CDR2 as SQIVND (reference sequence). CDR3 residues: CASNARDRGFPEAFF. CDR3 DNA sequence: TGTGCCAGTAATGCCCGGGACAGGGGATTTCCTGAAGCTTTCTTT.

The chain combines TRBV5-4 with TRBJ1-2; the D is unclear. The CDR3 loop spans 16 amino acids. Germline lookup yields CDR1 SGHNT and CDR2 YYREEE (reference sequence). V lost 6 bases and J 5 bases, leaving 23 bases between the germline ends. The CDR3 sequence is CASTKWQISGNYGYTF. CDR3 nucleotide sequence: TGTGCCAGCACCAAGTGGCAGATCAGCGGGAATTATGGCTACACCTTC. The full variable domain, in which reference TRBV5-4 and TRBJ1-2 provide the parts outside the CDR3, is ETGVTQSPTHLIKTRGQQVTLRCSSQSGHNTVSWYQQALGQGPQFIFQYYREEENGRGNFPPRFSGLQFPNYSSELNVNALELDDSALYLCASTKWQISGNYGYTFGSGTRLTVV.

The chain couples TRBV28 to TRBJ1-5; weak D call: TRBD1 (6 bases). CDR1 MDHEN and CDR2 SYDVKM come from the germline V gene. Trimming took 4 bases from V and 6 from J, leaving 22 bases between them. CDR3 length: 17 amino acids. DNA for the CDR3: TGTGCCAGCAGTTCTCATTTGAGCAACAGGGTTTTTCAGCCCCAGCATTTT. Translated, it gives CASSSHLSNRVFQPQHF.

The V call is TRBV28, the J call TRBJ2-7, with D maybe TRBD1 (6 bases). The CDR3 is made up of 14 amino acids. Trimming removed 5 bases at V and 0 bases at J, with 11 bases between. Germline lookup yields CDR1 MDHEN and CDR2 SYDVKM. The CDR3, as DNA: TGTGCCAGCAGTCCAGGGGACCCCTCCTACGAGCAGTACTTC. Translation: CASSPGDPSYEQYF.

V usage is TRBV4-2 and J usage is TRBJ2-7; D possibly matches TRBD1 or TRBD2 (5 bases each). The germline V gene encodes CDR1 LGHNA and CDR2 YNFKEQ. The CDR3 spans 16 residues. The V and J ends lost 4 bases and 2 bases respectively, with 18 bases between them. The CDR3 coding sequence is TGTGCCAGCAGCCTTTGGGGTTGGACGGGACCCTACGAGCAGTACTTC. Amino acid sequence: CASSLWGWTGPYEQYF.

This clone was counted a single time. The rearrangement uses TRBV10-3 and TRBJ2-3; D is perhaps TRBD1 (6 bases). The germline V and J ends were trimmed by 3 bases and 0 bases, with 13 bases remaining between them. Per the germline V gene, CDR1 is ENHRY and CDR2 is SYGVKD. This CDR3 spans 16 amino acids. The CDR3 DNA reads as TGTGCCATCAGTGAATGGGGGCCCGACAGCACAGATACGCAGTATTTT. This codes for CAISEWGPDSTDTQYF.

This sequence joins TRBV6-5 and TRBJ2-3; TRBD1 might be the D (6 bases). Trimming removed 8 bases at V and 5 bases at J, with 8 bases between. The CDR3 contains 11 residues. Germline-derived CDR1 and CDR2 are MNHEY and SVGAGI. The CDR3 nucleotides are TGTGCCAGCCAACAGGGAGATACGCAGTATTTT. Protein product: CASQQGDTQYF.

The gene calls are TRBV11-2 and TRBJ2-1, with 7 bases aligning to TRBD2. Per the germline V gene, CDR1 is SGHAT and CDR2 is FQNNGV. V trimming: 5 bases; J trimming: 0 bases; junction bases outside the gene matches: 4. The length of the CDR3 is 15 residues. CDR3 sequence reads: CASSGIAGSYNEQFF. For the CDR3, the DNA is TGTGCCAGCAGCGGAATAGCGGGCTCCTACAATGAGCAGTTCTTC.

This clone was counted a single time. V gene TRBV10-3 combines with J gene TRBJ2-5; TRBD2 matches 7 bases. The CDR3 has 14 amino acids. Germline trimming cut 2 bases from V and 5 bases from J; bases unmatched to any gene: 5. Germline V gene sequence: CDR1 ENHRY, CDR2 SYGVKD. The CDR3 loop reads CAISEGGLRETQYF. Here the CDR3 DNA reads TGTGCCATCAGTGAGGGGGGACTACGGGAGACCCAGTACTTC.

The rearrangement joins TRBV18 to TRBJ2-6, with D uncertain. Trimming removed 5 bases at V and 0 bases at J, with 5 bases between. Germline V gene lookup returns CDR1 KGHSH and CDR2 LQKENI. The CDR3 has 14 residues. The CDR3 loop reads CASSTNSGANVLTF. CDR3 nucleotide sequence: TGTGCCAGCTCAACGAACTCTGGGGCCAACGTCCTGACTTTC.

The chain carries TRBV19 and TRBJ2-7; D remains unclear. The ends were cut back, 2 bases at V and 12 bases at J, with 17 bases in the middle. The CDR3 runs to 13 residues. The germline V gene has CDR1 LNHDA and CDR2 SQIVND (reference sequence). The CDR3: CASSIPGSFQRYF. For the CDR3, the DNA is TGTGCCAGTAGTATACCCGGTTCATTCCAGCGGTACTTC.

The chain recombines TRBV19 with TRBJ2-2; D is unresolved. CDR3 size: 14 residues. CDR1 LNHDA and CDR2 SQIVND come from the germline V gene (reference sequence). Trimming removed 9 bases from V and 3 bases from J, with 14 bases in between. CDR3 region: CASRPGMHTGELFF. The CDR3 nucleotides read TGTGCCAGCAGACCTGGCATGCACACCGGGGAGCTGTTTTTT.

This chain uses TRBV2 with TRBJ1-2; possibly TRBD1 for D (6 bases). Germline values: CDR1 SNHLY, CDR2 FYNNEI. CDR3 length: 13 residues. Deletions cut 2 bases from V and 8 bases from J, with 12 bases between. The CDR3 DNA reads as TGTGCCAGCAGTGAAACTCCACAGGGCGGCTACACCTTC. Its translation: CASSETPQGGYTF.

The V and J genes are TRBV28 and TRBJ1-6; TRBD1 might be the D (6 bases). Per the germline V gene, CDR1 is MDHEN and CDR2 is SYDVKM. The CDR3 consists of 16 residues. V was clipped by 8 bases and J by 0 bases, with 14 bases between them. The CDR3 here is CASHGQLSSYNSPLHF. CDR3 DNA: TGTGCCAGCCATGGACAGCTCAGCTCCTATAATTCACCCCTCCACTTT. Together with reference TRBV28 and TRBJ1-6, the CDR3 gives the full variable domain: DVKVTQSSRYLVKRTGEKVFLECVQDMDHENMFWYRQDPGLGLRLIYFSYDVKMKEKGDIPEGYSVSREKKERFSLILESASTNQTSMYLCASHGQLSSYNSPLHFGNGTRLTVT.

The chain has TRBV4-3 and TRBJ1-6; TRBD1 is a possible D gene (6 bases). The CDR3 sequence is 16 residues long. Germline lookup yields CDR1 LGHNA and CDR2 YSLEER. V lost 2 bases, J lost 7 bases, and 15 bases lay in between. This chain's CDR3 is CASSQRPTQGNSPLHF. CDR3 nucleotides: TGCGCCAGCAGCCAAAGGCCGACACAGGGAAATTCACCCCTCCACTTT.

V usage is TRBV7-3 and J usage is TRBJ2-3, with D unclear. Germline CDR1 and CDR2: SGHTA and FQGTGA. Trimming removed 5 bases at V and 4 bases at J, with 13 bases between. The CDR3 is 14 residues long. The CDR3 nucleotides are TGTGCCAGCAGCCTGTCCCCCCCGGCAGATACGCAGTATTTT. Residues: CASSLSPPADTQYF.

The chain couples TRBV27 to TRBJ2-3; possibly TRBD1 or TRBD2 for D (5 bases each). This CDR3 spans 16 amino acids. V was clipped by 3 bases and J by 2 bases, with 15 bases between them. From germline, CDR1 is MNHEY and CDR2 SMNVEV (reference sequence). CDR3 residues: CASSFLGFGTTDTQYF. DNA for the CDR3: TGTGCCAGCAGTTTTTTGGGGTTCGGGACCACAGATACGCAGTATTTT.

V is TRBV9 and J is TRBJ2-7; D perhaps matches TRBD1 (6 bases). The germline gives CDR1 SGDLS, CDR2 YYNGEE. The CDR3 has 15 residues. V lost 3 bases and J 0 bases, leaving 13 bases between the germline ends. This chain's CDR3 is CASSAAPGVSYEQYF. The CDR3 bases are TGTGCCAGCAGCGCGGCCCCAGGGGTCTCCTACGAGCAGTACTTC.

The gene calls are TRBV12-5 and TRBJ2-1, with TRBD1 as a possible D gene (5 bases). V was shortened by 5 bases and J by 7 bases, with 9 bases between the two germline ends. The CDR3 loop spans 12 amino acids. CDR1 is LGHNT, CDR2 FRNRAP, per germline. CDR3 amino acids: CASGGARNEQFF. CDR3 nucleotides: TGTGCTAGTGGTGGGGCGAGGAATGAGCAGTTCTTC.

CDR3 sequence reads: CASSPTLLASETQYF. In nucleotides, the CDR3 is TGTGCCAGCAGTCCAACCCTACTAGCCTCAGAGACCCAGTACTTC. This sequence joins TRBV2 and TRBJ2-5, with D possibly TRBD2 on 6 matching bases. Per germline, CDR1 SNHLY and CDR2 FYNNEI. The CDR3 totals 15 residues. V dropped 5 bases and J dropped 4 bases, with 17 bases sitting between them.